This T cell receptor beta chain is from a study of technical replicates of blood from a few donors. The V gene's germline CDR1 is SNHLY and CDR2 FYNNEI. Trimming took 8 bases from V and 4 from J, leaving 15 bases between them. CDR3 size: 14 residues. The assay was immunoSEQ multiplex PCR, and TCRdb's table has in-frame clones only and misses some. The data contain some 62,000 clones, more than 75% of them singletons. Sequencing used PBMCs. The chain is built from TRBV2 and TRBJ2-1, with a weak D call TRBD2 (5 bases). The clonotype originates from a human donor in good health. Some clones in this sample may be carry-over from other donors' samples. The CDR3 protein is CASVYGGTYNEQFF. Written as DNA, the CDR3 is TGTGCCAGCGTGTATGGAGGAACTTACAATGAGCAGTTCTTC.